The rows below give T cell receptor beta chains drawn from one sample of a study of T cells in Graves' hyperthyroidism and ophthalmopathy. In TCRdb, the multiplex PCR reads were re-called with MiXCR into one record per CDR3 protein. The sample includes approximately 300,000 distinct CDR3 sequences, around a fifth of them seen just once. What was sequenced was blood. These receptors were obtained from a man between 45 and 60 years old with Graves' ophthalmopathy. The CDR3 runs from the conserved cysteine through the conserved F or W. A D gene is named only where the DNA matches it firmly. Clone size is stated in some rows and not others, as once, few, many or a class when expanded.

abundance,j_gene,d_gene,v_gene,CDR3aa,CDR3nt
few,TRBJ2-3,TRBD1,TRBV20-1,CSARVYGQGGTDTQYF,TGCAGTGCTAGAGTCTACGGACAGGGGGGCACAGATACGCAGTATTTT
many,TRBJ2-7,NA,TRBV2,CASSEAQGGPYEQYF,TGTGCCAGCAGTGAAGCGCAGGGGGGCCCCTACGAGCAGTACTTC
many,TRBJ2-3,TRBD2,TRBV2,CASSDGTSGTDTQYF,TGTGCCAGCAGTGACGGGACTAGCGGCACAGATACGCAGTATTTT
many,TRBJ2-3,NA,TRBV5-1,CASSLSGTDTQYF,TGCGCCAGCAGCTTGTCCGGCACAGATACGCAGTATTTT
NA,TRBJ2-7,TRBD2,TRBV6-1,CASSEQAGGPAYEQYF,TGTGCCAGCAGTGAACAAGCGGGAGGGCCGGCCTACGAGCAGTACTTC
many,TRBJ1-1,NA,TRBV4-1,CASSQDWLADTEAFF,TGCGCCAGCAGCCAAGATTGGTTGGCCGATACTGAAGCTTTCTTT
NA,TRBJ2-3,TRBD2,TRBV2,CASSFDREASTDTQYF,TGTGCCAGCAGCTTTGATCGGGAGGCTAGCACAGATACGCAGTATTTT
many,TRBJ1-1,NA,TRBV30,CAWSVWGVMNTEAFF,TGTGCCTGGAGTGTATGGGGGGTCATGAACACTGAAGCTTTCTTT
few,TRBJ1-4,NA,TRBV13,CASSSRGGGKLFF,TGTGCCAGCAGCTCCCGCGGTGGGGGAAAACTGTTTTTT
few,TRBJ2-7,NA,TRBV20-1,CSARDIQEQYF,TGCAGTGCTAGAGATATACAAGAGCAGTACTTC
few,TRBJ2-2,NA,TRBV5-1,CASSLELVTGGELFF,TGCGCCAGCAGCTTGGAACTAGTTACCGGCGGGGAGCTGTTTTTT
NA,TRBJ2-7,NA,TRBV9,CASSVGGPGDEQYF,TGTGCCAGCAGCGTTGGCGGCCCTGGTGACGAGCAGTACTTC
few,TRBJ2-1,NA,TRBV28,CASRSTAGLYNEQFF,TGTGCCAGCCGTTCCACGGCGGGCCTTTACAATGAGCAGTTCTTC
many,TRBJ2-3,TRBD1,TRBV24-1,CATSDARDREFIADTQYF,TGTGCCACCAGTGATGCCCGGGACAGGGAGTTTATAGCGGATACGCAGTATTTT
NA,TRBJ2-1,NA,TRBV20-1,CSARDLQRTSSRPSSYNEQFF,TGCAGTGCTAGAGATCTACAGCGAACTTCTAGCCGGCCGAGCTCCTACAATGAGCAGTTCTTC
NA,TRBJ2-1,NA,TRBV5-5,CASSLVLAKYNEQFF,TGTGCCAGCAGCTTGGTGCTAGCAAAATACAATGAGCAGTTCTTC
many,TRBJ2-1,TRBD2,TRBV20-1,CSARPPLALSYNEQFF,TGCAGTGCTAGACCTCCACTAGCGCTCTCCTACAATGAGCAGTTCTTC
few,TRBJ1-2,NA,TRBV24-1,CATSGAGDYGYTF,TGTGCCACCAGTGGGGCAGGAGACTATGGCTACACCTTC
NA,TRBJ1-5,NA,TRBV7-9,CASSLARAGSNQPQHF,TGTGCCAGCAGCTTAGCGCGCGCGGGGAGCAATCAGCCCCAGCATTTT
NA,TRBJ2-3,NA,TRBV6-1,CASSPALGTQYF,TGTGCCAGCAGTCCCGCGCTGGGTACGCAGTATTTT
NA,TRBJ1-2,TRBD1,TRBV19,CASSVTGTGDAGYTF,TGTGCCAGTAGTGTCACCGGGACAGGGGATGCTGGCTACACCTTC
many,TRBJ2-1,TRBD2,TRBV2,CASSEALAGGRSSYNEQFF,TGTGCCAGCAGTGAAGCGCTAGCGGGAGGGCGGAGCTCCTACAATGAGCAGTTCTTC
few,TRBJ1-2,NA,TRBV10-3,CAISENLNYGYTF,TGTGCCATCAGTGAGAACCTTAACTATGGCTACACCTTC
NA,TRBJ2-5,NA,TRBV5-1,CASSSGTAYETQYF,TGCGCCAGCAGCTCCGGGACGGCGTACGAGACCCAGTACTTC
NA,TRBJ2-1,NA,TRBV7-3,CASSFEGGYDEQFF,TGTGCCAGCAGCTTCGAGGGGGGTTACGATGAGCAGTTCTTC
few,TRBJ2-7,NA,TRBV20-1,CSASGGGKPSYEQYF,TGCAGTGCTAGTGGGGGCGGGAAACCATCCTACGAGCAGTACTTC
NA,TRBJ1-2,NA,TRBV5-4,CASSDHPGRLYGYTF,TGTGCCAGCAGCGACCACCCGGGACGGTTGTATGGCTACACCTTC